A single sample is the source of the 2 T cell receptor beta chains below, sequenced in a study of blood T cell repertoires in COVID-19. Produced via immunoSEQ multiplex PCR; TCRdb's table is partial and in-frame only. The repertoire holds some 410,000 clones, with more than 75% as singletons. The sample was PBMCs or T cells enriched from blood (not recorded which). All receptors come from a woman aged 25 to 39 with acute COVID-19.

The chain couples TRBV27 to TRBJ2-2; TRBD1 aligns across 8 bases. V trimming: 5 bases; J trimming: 4 bases; junction bases outside the gene matches: 6. The germline CDR1 and CDR2 sequences are MNHEY and SMNVEV (reference sequence). This CDR3 is built from 15 residues. The CDR3 DNA reads TGTGCCAGCAGTCACCGGGACAGGTTCACCGGGGAGCTGTTTTTT. Amino acid sequence: CASSHRDRFTGELFF.

The chain joins TRBV27 to TRBJ1-1, with TRBD1 as a possible D gene (6 bases). CDR1 MNHEY and CDR2 SMNVEV come from the germline V gene (reference sequence). The CDR3 totals 17 residues. V was trimmed by 2 bases and J by 4 bases, leaving 20 bases between them. Here the CDR3 reads CASSLLTTGRGITEAFF. In DNA form, the CDR3 reads TGTGCCAGCAGTTTACTTACCACGGGGAGGGGGATCACTGAAGCTTTCTTT.